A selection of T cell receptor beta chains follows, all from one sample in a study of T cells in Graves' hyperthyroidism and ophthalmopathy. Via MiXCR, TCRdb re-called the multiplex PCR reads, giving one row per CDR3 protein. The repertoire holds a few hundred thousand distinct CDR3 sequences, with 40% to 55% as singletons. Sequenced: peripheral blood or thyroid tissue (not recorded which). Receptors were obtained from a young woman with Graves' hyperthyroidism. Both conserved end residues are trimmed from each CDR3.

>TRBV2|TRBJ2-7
ASSYQPGTSEDYEQY
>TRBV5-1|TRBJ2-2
ASTQREGHAGELF
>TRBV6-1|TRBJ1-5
ASSEGPNQPQH
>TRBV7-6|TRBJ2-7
ASSVRDRSSYEQY
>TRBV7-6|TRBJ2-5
ASSLVLAGQETQY
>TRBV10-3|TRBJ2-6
ASSYLGAAGANVLT
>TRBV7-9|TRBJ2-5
ASSWDNEETQY
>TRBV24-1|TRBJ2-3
ATSDLGESTDTQY
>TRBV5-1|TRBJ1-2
ASSLEGEGGYT
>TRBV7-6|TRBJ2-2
ASSRPGQDSNTGELF
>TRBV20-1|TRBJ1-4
SAKSTGGYATNEKLF
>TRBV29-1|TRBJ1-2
SVATGALPVYGYT
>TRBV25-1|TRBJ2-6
ASSEWAVQGANVLT
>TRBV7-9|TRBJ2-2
ASSSGQGVYTGELF
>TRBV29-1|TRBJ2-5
SRLAGAETQY
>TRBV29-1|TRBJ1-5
SVARQGGETQH
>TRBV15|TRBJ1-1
ATSKFVTQNTEAF
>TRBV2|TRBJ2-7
ASSDSTYEQY
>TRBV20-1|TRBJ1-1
SARDQGRGRAAEAF
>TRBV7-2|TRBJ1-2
ASSIWTTNYGYT
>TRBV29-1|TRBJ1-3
SVVGRLNSGNTIY
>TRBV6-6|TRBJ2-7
ASTPRGGAYEQC
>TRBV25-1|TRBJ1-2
ASSAPQGNGYT
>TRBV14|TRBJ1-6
ASSLWPDRKENSPLH